The 28 T cell receptor beta chains below come from one sample, sequenced in a study of T cells after yellow fever vaccination. Each CDR3 protein gets one entry after TCRdb re-called the 5' RACE reads with MiXCR. The table lists some 340,000 distinct CDR3 sequences, about 10% of them singletons, with 3% to 3.5% in the top ten. Sequenced material: CD4+ T cells sorted from PBMCs, taken 45 days after the yellow fever booster vaccination. Receptor source: a man aged 18 to 29 who received the YFV17D yellow fever vaccine.

This clonotype turned up a few times. The genes are TRBV24-1 and TRBJ1-1; D uncertain. This CDR3 region has 13 residues. V gave up 2 bases and J gave up 6 bases, with 9 bases separating them. The V gene's germline CDR1 is KGHDR and CDR2 SFDVKD. CDR3 region: CATSDYKGAEAFF. In DNA form, the CDR3 reads TGTGCCACCAGTGATTATAAGGGCGCTGAAGCTTTCTTT.

The V call is TRBV6-5, the J call TRBJ2-5; 9 nucleotides align to TRBD2. The CDR3 has 16 residues. CDR1 and CDR2 (germline): MNHEY, SVGAGI. The J segment lost 1 base and the V segment lost 6 bases, leaving 9 bases of the junction unmatched. The CDR3 spells CASRSGTSPIQETQYF. The CDR3 region has the DNA TGTGCCAGCAGATCCGGGACTAGCCCGATCCAAGAGACCCAGTACTTC.

V and J are TRBV7-9 and TRBJ2-5; 7 bases are a match to TRBD1. CDR1 and CDR2 (germline): SEHNR, FQNEAQ (reference sequence). Trimming cost V 5 bases and J 8 bases; bases outside gene matches: 11. This CDR3 contains 14 residues. The CDR3 DNA reads as TGTGCCAGCAGCAACCTAGGGGGCGGCGGAACCCAGTACTTC. Encoded protein: CASSNLGGGGTQYF.

This clonotype has only a few counts. The chain employs TRBV20-1 and TRBJ2-1; D call uncertain. This CDR3 comprises 14 residues. V dropped 5 bases and J dropped 10 bases, with 21 bases sitting between them. CDR1 DFQATT and CDR2 SNEGSKA come from the germline V gene (reference sequence). The CDR3 DNA reads TGCAGTGCTCCAAAAAGAAGACATGGGTGGGAGCAGTTCTTC. This encodes CSAPKRRHGWEQFF.

This clonotype was observed a few times. The CDR3 is CASGPRGSGGAVTYNEQFF. The CDR3 nucleotides read TGTGCTAGTGGCCCCCGGGGTAGCGGGGGGGCCGTGACTTACAATGAGCAGTTCTTC. This chain joins TRBV12-5 and TRBJ2-1, with 11 bases that match TRBD2. Germline V lookup: CDR1 LGHNT, CDR2 FRNRAP. The CDR3 is 19 residues long. With 6 bases clipped from V and 4 bases from J, the junction kept 17 bases outside the gene matches.

The rearrangement links TRBV6-2 or TRBV6-3 to TRBJ2-1; D may match TRBD1 or TRBD2 (5 bases each). Per germline, CDR1 MNHEY and CDR2 SVGEGT. V lost 2 bases to trimming and J lost 10 bases, with 21 bases between them. This CDR3 comprises 16 residues. The CDR3 region is CASSYPAGTDTREQFF. Here the CDR3 DNA reads TGTGCCAGCAGTTACCCCGCCGGGACGGATACAAGGGAGCAGTTCTTC.

This clonotype was seen repeatedly, ten times or more. CDR3 coding DNA: TGTGCCAGCGGAGACAGGGCGAACACTGAAGCTTTCTTT. It translates to CASGDRANTEAFF. The chain links TRBV2 to TRBJ1-1; the match to TRBD1 covers 7 bases. With V trimmed by 8 bases and J by 1 base, 4 bases remained unmatched. This CDR3 spans 13 amino acids. Germline V gene sequence: CDR1 SNHLY, CDR2 FYNNEI.

This sequence joins TRBV5-4 and TRBJ2-7; possible D gene TRBD1, 7 bases. Germline V gene sequence: CDR1 SGHNT, CDR2 YYREEE (reference sequence). The CDR3 length is 14 residues. V shed 2 bases and J shed 6 bases, with 15 bases lying between them. DNA for the CDR3: TGTGCCAGCAGCTTTAAGGGGGCGGAGGGCGAGCAGTACGTC. Translated, it gives CASSFKGAEGEQYV.

This clonotype occurred a few times. The gene calls are TRBV5-4 and TRBJ1-2, with D uncertain. V lost 8 bases and J 2 bases, leaving 19 bases between the germline ends. The CDR3 spans 15 residues. Looked up from germline, CDR1 is SGHNT and CDR2 is YYREEE (reference sequence). The CDR3 reads CASTPSRGPNYGYTF. For the CDR3, the DNA is TGTGCCAGTACGCCATCTCGTGGGCCGAACTATGGCTACACCTTC.

This clonotype was seen only a few times. V gene TRBV7-2 combines with J gene TRBJ2-4; D uncertain. The CDR3 length is 14 residues. Looked up from germline, CDR1 is SGHTA and CDR2 is FQGNSA. V lost 6 bases and J lost 7, with 16 bases in between. CDR3 nucleotides: TGTGCCAGCAGTCCTACAACCTTGGGGAACATTCAGTACTTC. This gives the protein CASSPTTLGNIQYF.

This sequence joins TRBV20-1 and TRBJ2-3, with 11 bases lining up with TRBD2. The CDR3 runs to 15 residues. Per the germline V gene, CDR1 is DFQATT and CDR2 is SNEGSKA (reference sequence). V dropped 6 bases and J dropped 3; count of bases not matched to a gene: 8. The chain's CDR3 is CSALKTSGVTDTQYF. As DNA, the CDR3 is TGCAGTGCCCTAAAGACTAGCGGGGTTACAGATACGCAGTATTTT.

This clonotype was seen more than once but under ten times. This chain joins TRBV3-1 and TRBJ2-4; D possibly corresponds to TRBD2 (6 bases). CDR3 length: 14 amino acids. V lost 3 bases and J lost 13, with 19 bases in between. Germline values: CDR1 LGHDT, CDR2 YNNKEL (reference sequence). DNA of the CDR3: TGTGCCAGCAGCCAGGGAGGTGGGTTCTACCCCCAGTACTTC. Its translation is CASSQGGGFYPQYF.

This rearrangement joins TRBV19 to TRBJ2-7, with 8 bases matching TRBD1. The CDR3 covers 14 residues. The ends lost 6 bases at V and 4 bases at J; junction bases unmatched: 8. CDR1 LNHDA and CDR2 SQIVND come from the germline V gene (reference sequence). The DNA for the CDR3 is TGTGCCAGTAGCCAGACAGGGGCTGGTTACGAGCAGTACTTC. Translation gives CASSQTGAGYEQYF.

This clonotype was seen more than once but under ten times. This chain connects TRBV2 to TRBJ1-1, with D unresolved. Trimming shortened V by 1 base and J by 9 bases, and 12 bases separated the two germline ends. The V gene's germline CDR1 is SNHLY and CDR2 FYNNEI. The CDR3 consists of 13 residues. CDR3 region: CASSEGVRGKAFF. The CDR3 DNA sequence: TGTGCCAGCAGTGAAGGGGTTCGGGGAAAAGCTTTCTTT.

This clonotype was counted only a few times. The V and J genes are TRBV12-3 or TRBV12-4 and TRBJ1-6; 7 bases map to TRBD1. J lost 7 bases, V lost 4 bases, and 16 bases had no gene match. The CDR3 is 18 residues long. CDR3 in DNA: TGTGCCAGCAGTTCCCAGGGGGGGGTGGGGGTGCTGAATTCACCCCTCCACTTT. Residues: CASSSQGGVGVLNSPLHF.

The rearrangement links TRBV2 to TRBJ2-7, with 7 bases lining up with TRBD2. The germline V gene has CDR1 SNHLY and CDR2 FYNNEI. Trimming removed 4 bases from V and 2 bases from J; junction bases left unmatched: 8. The CDR3 sequence is 15 residues long. The CDR3 here is CASSGFERGTYEQYV. The CDR3 region has the DNA TGTGCCAGCAGTGGTTTTGAGCGGGGCACCTACGAGCAGTACGTC.

A note on this clonotype: A junction boundary mismatches the germline segment, possibly from a read error. This sequence joins TRBV6-2 or TRBV6-3 and TRBJ2-1; 11 nucleotides align to TRBD2. The CDR3 loop spans 13 amino acids. Germline V gene data show CDR1 as MNHEY and CDR2 as SVGEGT. Written as DNA, the CDR3 is TGTGCCAGCAGCCCCACGAGACTAGCGGGGATTATCTTC. This codes for CASSPTRLAGIIF.

This clonotype was counted between two and nine times. The chain employs TRBV19 and TRBJ2-2; possible D gene TRBD2, 6 bases. CDR1 is LNHDA, CDR2 SQIVND, per germline (reference sequence). V lost 10 bases to trimming and J lost 0 bases, with 9 bases between them. The CDR3 loop spans 13 amino acids. CDR3 sequence reads: CATRDSNTGELFF. The CDR3 DNA reads as TGTGCCACCCGGGACTCGAACACCGGGGAGCTGTTTTTT.

This clonotype appeared a few times. The chain carries TRBV27 and TRBJ2-7; D ambiguous. There are 15 residues in the CDR3. The germline CDR1 and CDR2 sequences are MNHEY and SMNVEV (reference sequence). Trimming stripped 4 bases from V and 0 bases from J, with 13 bases between. The CDR3 DNA reads TGTGCCAGCAGTTCCTACCACCTGAGCTCCTACGAGCAGTACTTC. Its translation: CASSSYHLSSYEQYF.

This clonotype was picked up a small number of times. This chain connects TRBV29-1 to TRBJ2-7; 9 bases map to TRBD1. Germline trimming cut 7 bases from V and 3 bases from J; bases unmatched to any gene: 19. The CDR3 length is 17 residues. CDR1 and CDR2 from the germline V gene are SQVTM and ANQGSEA. CDR3 nucleotides: TGCAGCGCCGGACCGGGACAGGGAAATTTCGGGATCTACGAGCAGTACTTC. Protein sequence: CSAGPGQGNFGIYEQYF.

This clonotype was seen at least ten times. The chain couples TRBV28 to TRBJ2-3; 8 nucleotides agree with TRBD1. Per germline, CDR1 MDHEN and CDR2 SYDVKM. The CDR3 consists of 14 residues. V lost 7 bases to trimming and J lost 4 bases; unmatched junction nucleotides: 7. The CDR3 DNA sequence: TGTGCCAGCAAGGCAGGGGGCGCCTCAGATACGCAGTATTTT. This sequence encodes CASKAGGASDTQYF.

This clonotype turned up a few times. This chain uses TRBV4-1 with TRBJ1-1; 8 bases map to TRBD1. Germline V gene sequence: CDR1 MGHRA, CDR2 YSYEKL. Trimming took 1 base from V and 5 from J; bases not matched to a gene: 9. The CDR3 spans 16 residues. CDR3 coding DNA: TGCGCCAGCAGCCAAGGGCAGGGGGCTCGGGGGACTGAAGCTTTCTTT. Its protein is CASSQGQGARGTEAFF.

This clonotype was picked up many times. The chain links TRBV2 to TRBJ2-3; no clear D. With 5 bases removed from V and 1 base from J, the gap between germline ends came to 10 bases. The germline V gene encodes CDR1 SNHLY and CDR2 FYNNEI. The CDR3 loop spans 14 amino acids. DNA for the CDR3: TGTGCCAGCAGTCCCTGGACCGGCACAGATACGCAGTATTTT. This codes for CASSPWTGTDTQYF. Drawing the rest from reference TRBV2 and TRBJ2-3, the complete variable domain is EPEVTQTPSHQVTQMGQEVILRCVPISNHLYFYWYRQILGQKVEFLVSFYNNEISEKSEIFDDQFSVERPDGSNFTLKIRSTKLEDSAMYFCASSPWTGTDTQYFGPGTRLTVL.

This clonotype was counted between two and nine times. V gene TRBV6-2 or TRBV6-3 combines with J gene TRBJ2-3; 10 nucleotides agree with TRBD2. Germline CDR1 MNHEY, CDR2 SVGEGT. The CDR3 length is 15 residues. The V segment lost 8 bases and the J segment 6 bases; nucleotides outside the gene matches: 11. CDR3 residues: CASLRTSGTWDTQYF. The CDR3 DNA follows: TGTGCCAGCCTTCGGACTAGCGGCACATGGGATACGCAGTATTTT.

Only a few counts were recorded for this clonotype. The rearrangement uses TRBV7-2 and TRBJ2-3, with 7 bases aligning to TRBD2. CDR3 length equals 13 residues. V was pared by 1 base and J by 10 bases, with 5 bases of the junction left unmatched. Germline CDR1 is SGHTA and CDR2 is FQGNSA. CDR3 residues: CASSLGPLAPQYF. Here the CDR3 DNA reads TGTGCCAGCAGCTTAGGGCCACTAGCGCCGCAGTATTTT.

The J gene is TRBJ2-5, the V gene TRBV9; TRBD1 matches at 7 bases. The germline gives CDR1 SGDLS, CDR2 YYNGEE. This CDR3 comprises 14 residues. After removal of 2 bases from V and 4 bases from J, the junction contained 5 bases not matched to a gene. The CDR3 DNA follows: TGTGCCAGCAGCGTTACAGGGGCAAGAGAGACCCAGTACTTC. Its protein product is CASSVTGARETQYF.

This clonotype was counted a few times. The chain combines TRBV2 with TRBJ1-4; TRBD1 agrees at 8 bases. V was pared by 7 bases and J by 7 bases, with 5 bases of the junction left unmatched. The CDR3 is 13 amino acids. CDR1 is SNHLY, CDR2 FYNNEI, per germline. The CDR3 spells CASNRGSGEKLFF. The CDR3, as DNA: TGTGCCAGCAACAGGGGGTCGGGTGAAAAACTGTTTTTT.

The chain carries TRBV4-1 and TRBJ1-5; D unclear. The CDR3 length is 13 residues. Trimming cost V 5 bases and J 3 bases, with 8 bases left between them. Germline CDR1 is MGHRA and CDR2 is YSYEKL. CDR3 bases: TGCGCCAGCAGCACTCGGGTCAATCAGCCCCAGCATTTT. Translated: CASSTRVNQPQHF.